Sequencing of this TCR beta chain was carried out in a study of OX40 agonist ivuxolimab in advanced cancers. Study-wide context: Ivuxolimab, an antibody acting as an agonist of OX40 (CD134), was used to treat patients. Patients assigned to dose escalation were diagnosed with hepatocellular carcinoma, melanoma, renal cell or head and neck cancer.

Repertoires were generated with immunoSEQ multiplex PCR, while TCRdb's copy carries only in-frame clones and drops some. In the table there are about 84,000 clones, approximately 85% of which are singletons. V dropped 2 bases and J dropped 6 bases, with 16 bases sitting between them. The CDR3 extends over 15 amino acids. CDR1 is WNHNN and CDR2 is SYGVQD in the germline V gene (reference sequence). The study sampled blood at baseline, cycle 4 day 1, and cycle 7 day 1. This clone was seen a few times. The rearrangement links TRBV10-1 to TRBJ1-2; the D is unclear. The sequence was collected from an adult with an advanced solid tumor such as melanoma, head and neck, liver or kidney cancer. This sample comprised CD4+ or CD8+ T cells sorted from blood, obtained in a trial of the OX40 agonist ivuxolimab. The CDR3: CASSEDSDPGNGYTF. As DNA, the CDR3 is TGCGCCAGCAGTGAGGATAGCGATCCGGGGAATGGCTACACCTTC.